This T cell receptor beta chain was sequenced in a study of T cell repertoires in aging, cancer and after chemotherapy. Germline lookup yields CDR1 PRHDT and CDR2 FYEKMQ (reference sequence). This CDR3 contains 11 residues. As for this clonotype: Germline and junction disagree at one end, which may indicate a read error.

The template was genomic DNA from peripheral blood, not RNA. TRB rearrangements spanning V, D and J were amplified using mixed TRB-A/B primers. MiXCR was run by TCRdb on the multiplex PCR reads, yielding one entry per CDR3 protein. This sample yields some 9,000 distinct CDR3 sequences, of which under 50% are seen a single time; approximately 13% belongs to the top ten. The genes are TRBV13 and TRBJ2-7; D might be TRBD1 (5 bases). The sequence derives from a human donor with a solid tumor. The sequenced sample was blood. CDR3 bases: TGCGCCAGCAGCACAGGACACGAGCAGTACTTC. Translation gives CASSTGHEQYF.